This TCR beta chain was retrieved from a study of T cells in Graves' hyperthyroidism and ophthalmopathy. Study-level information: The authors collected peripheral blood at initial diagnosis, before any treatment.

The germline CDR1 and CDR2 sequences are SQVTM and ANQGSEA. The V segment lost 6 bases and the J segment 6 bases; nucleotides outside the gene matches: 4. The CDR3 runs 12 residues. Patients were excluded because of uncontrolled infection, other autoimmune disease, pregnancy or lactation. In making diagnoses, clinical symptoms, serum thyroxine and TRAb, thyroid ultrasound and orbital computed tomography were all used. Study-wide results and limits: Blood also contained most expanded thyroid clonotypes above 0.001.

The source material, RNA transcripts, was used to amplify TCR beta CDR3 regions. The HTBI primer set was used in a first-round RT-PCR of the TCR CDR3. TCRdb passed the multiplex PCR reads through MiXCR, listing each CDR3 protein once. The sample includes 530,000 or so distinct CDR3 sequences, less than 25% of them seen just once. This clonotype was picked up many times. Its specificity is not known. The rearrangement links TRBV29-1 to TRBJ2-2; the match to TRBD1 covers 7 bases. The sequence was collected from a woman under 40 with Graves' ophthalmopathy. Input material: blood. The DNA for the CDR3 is TGCAGCGTCGACAGGGCCTCCGGGGAGCTGTTTTTT. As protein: CSVDRASGELFF.